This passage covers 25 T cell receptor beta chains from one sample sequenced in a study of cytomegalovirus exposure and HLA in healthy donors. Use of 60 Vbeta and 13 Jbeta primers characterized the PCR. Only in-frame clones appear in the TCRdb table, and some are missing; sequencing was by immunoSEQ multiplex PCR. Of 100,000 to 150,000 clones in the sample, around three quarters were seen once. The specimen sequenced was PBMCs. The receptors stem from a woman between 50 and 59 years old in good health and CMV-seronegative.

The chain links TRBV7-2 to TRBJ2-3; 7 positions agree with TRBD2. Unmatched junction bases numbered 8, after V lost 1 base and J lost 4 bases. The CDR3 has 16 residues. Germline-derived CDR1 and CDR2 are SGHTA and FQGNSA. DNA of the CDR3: TGTGCCAGCAGCTTAGTTGTCGGGAGGAGCGCAGATACGCAGTATTTT. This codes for CASSLVVGRSADTQYF. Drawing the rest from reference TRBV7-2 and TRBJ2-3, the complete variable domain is GAGVSQSPSNKVTEKGKDVELRCDPISGHTALYWYRQSLGQGLEFLIYFQGNSAPDKSGLPSDRFSAERTGGSVSTLTIQRTQQEDSAVYLCASSLVVGRSADTQYFGPGTRLTVL.

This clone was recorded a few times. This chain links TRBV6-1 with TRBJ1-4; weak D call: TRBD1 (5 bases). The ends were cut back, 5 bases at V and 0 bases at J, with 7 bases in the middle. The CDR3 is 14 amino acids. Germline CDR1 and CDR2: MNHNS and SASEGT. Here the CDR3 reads CASSPGATNEKLFF. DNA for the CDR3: TGTGCCAGCAGTCCGGGGGCAACTAATGAAAAACTGTTTTTT.

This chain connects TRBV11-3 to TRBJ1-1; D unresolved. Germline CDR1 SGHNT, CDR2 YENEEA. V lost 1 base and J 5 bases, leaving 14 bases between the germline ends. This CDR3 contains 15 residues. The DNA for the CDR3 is TGTGCCAGCAGCTTAGGCAGTCGAGGAGGGACTGAAGCTTTCTTT. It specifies CASSLGSRGGTEAFF.

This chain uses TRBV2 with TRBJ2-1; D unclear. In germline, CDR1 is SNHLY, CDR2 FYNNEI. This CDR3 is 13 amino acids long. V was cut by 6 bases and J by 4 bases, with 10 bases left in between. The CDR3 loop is CASRYTEYNEQFF. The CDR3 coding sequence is TGTGCCAGCAGATATACAGAGTACAATGAGCAGTTCTTC.

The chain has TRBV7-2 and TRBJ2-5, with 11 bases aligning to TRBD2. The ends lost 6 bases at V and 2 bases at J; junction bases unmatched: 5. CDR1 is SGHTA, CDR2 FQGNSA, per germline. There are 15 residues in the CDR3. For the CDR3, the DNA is TGTGCCAGCAGGCTCGGGACTAGCGGACAAGAGACCCAGTACTTC. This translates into CASRLGTSGQETQYF.

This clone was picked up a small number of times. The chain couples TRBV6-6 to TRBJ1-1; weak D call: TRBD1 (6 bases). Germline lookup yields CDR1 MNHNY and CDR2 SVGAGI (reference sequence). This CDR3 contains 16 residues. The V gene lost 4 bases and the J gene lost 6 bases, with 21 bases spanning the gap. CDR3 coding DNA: TGTGCCAGCAGTTCTTACCCAGGGGTATCTTTCCCTGAAGCTTTCTTT. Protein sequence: CASSSYPGVSFPEAFF.

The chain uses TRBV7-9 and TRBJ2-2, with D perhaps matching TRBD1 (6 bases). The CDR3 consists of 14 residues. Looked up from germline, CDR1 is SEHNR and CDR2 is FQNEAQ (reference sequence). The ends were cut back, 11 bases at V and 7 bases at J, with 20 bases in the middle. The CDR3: CALLPAGVVGELFF. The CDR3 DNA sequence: TGTGCCCTCCTGCCCGCAGGGGTGGTCGGGGAGCTGTTTTTT.

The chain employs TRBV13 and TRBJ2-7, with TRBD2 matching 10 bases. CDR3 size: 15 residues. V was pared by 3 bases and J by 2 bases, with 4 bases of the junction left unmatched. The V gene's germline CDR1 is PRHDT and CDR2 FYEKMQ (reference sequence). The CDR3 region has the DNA TGTGCCAGCAGCTTCAGCGGGGGGGGGACCTACGAGCAGTACTTC. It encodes CASSFSGGGTYEQYF. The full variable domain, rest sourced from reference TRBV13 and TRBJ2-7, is AAGVIQSPRHLIKEKRETATLKCYPIPRHDTVYWYQQGPGQDPQFLISFYEKMQSDKGSIPDRFSAQQFSDYHSELNMSSLELGDSALYFCASSFSGGGTYEQYFGPGTRLTVT.

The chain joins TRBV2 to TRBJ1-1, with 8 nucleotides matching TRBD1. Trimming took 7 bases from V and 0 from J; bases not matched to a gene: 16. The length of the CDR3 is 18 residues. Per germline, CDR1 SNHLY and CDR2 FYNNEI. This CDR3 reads CASISGGELWSMNTEAFF. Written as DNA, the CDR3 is TGTGCCAGCATTTCAGGGGGCGAGCTTTGGTCTATGAACACTGAAGCTTTCTTT.

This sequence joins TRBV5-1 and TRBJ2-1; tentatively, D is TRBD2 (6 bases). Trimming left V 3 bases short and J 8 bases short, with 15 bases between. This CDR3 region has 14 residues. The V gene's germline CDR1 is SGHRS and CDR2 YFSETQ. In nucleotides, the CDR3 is TGCGCCAGCAGCTCGGAGGGCCTTTTTGATGAGCAGTTCTTC. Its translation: CASSSEGLFDEQFF.

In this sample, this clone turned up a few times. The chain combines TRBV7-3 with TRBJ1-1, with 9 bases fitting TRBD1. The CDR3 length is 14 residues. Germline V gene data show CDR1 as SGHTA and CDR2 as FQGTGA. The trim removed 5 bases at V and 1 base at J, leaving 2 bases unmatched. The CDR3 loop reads CASSPQGANTEAFF. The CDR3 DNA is TGTGCCAGCAGCCCACAGGGGGCGAACACTGAAGCTTTCTTT.

For the CDR3, the DNA is TGTGCCAGTAGTCCTGGACAGGGCCCCTCCTACGAGCAGTACTTC. Protein: CASSPGQGPSYEQYF. The chain links TRBV19 to TRBJ2-7; 8 positions match TRBD1. CDR3 length: 15 residues. Germline loops: CDR1 LNHDA, CDR2 SQIVND (reference sequence). Trimming at V came to 5 bases and at J to 0 bases, leaving 6 bases not matched to a gene. The variable domain in full, completed from reference TRBV19 and TRBJ2-7, reads DGGITQSPKYLFRKEGQNVTLSCEQNLNHDAMYWYRQDPGQGLRLIYYSQIVNDFQKGDIAEGYSVSREKKESFPLTVTSAQKNPTAFYLCASSPGQGPSYEQYFGPGTRLTVT.

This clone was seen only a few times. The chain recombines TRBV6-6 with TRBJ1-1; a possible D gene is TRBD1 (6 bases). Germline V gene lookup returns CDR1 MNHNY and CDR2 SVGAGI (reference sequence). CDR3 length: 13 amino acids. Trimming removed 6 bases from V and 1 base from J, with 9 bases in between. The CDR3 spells CASRIQGNTEAFF. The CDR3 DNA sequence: TGTGCCAGCAGGATACAGGGGAACACTGAAGCTTTCTTT.

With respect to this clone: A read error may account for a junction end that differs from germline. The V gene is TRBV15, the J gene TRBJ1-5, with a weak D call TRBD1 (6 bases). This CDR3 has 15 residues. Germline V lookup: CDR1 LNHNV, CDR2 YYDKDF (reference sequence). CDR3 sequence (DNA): TGTGCCACCAGCAGCCCCGGACAGCGCAATCAGCCCCAGAATTTT. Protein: CATSSPGQRNQPQNF.

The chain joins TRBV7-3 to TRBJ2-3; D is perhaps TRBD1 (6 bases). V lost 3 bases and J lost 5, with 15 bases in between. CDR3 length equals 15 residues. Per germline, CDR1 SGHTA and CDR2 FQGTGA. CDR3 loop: CASSFRGWVKDTQYF. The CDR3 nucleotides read TGTGCCAGCAGCTTTAGGGGGTGGGTCAAAGATACGCAGTATTTT.

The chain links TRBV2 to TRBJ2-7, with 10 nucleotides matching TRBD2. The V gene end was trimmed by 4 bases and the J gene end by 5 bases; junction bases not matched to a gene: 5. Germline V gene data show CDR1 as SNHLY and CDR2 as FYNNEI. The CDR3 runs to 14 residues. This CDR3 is CASSAGTSVHEQYF. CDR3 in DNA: TGTGCCAGCAGTGCGGGGACTAGCGTACACGAGCAGTACTTC.

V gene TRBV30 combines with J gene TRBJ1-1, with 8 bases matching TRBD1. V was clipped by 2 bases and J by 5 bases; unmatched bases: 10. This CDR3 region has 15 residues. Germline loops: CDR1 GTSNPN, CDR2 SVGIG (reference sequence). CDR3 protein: CAWSTTGGRGTEAFF. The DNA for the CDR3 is TGTGCCTGGAGTACAACAGGGGGAAGAGGGACTGAAGCTTTCTTT.

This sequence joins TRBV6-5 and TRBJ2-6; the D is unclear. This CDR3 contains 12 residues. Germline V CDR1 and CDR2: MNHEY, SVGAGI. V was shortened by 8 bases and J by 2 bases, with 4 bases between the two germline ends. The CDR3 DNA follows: TGTGCCAGCGGGCCTGGGGCCAACGTCCTGACTTTC. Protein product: CASGPGANVLTF.

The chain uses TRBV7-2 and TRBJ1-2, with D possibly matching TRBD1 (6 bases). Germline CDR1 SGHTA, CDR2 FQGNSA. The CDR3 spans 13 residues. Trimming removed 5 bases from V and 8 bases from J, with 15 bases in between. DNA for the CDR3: TGTGCCAGCAGCGTCGGACAGAGGGACGGCTACACCTTC. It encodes CASSVGQRDGYTF.

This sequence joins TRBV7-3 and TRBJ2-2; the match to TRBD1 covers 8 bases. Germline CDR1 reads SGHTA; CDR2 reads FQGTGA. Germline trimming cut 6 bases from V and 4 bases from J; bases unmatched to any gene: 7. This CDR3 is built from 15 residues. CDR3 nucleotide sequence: TGTGCCAGCAGTAACCAGGGGGCGCGCACCGGGGAGCTGTTTTTT. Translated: CASSNQGARTGELFF. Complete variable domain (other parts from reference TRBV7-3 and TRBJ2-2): GAGVSQTPSNKVTEKGKYVELRCDPISGHTALYWYRQSLGQGPEFLIYFQGTGAADDSGLPNDRFFAVRPEGSVSTLKIQRTERGDSAVYLCASSNQGARTGELFFGEGSRLTVL.

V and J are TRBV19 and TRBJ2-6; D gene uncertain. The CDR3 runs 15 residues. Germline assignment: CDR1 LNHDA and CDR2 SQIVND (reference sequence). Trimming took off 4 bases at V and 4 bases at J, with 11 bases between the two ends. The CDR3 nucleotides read TGTGCCAGTAGTACCTCCTCGTCGGGGGCCAACGTCCTGACTTTC. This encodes CASSTSSSGANVLTF.

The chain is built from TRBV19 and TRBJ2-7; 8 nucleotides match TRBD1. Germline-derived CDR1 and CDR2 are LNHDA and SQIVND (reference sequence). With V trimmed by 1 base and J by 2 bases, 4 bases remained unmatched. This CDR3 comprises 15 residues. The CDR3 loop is CASSIGGQGPYEQYF. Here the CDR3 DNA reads TGTGCCAGTAGTATAGGTGGACAGGGCCCCTACGAGCAGTACTTC.

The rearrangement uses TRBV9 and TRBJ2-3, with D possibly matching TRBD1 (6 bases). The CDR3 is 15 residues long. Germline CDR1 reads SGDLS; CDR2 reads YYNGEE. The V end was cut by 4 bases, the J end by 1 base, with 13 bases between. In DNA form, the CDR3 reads TGTGCCAGCAGCCCCAGGGGAGTTGGCACAGATACGCAGTATTTT. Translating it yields CASSPRGVGTDTQYF.

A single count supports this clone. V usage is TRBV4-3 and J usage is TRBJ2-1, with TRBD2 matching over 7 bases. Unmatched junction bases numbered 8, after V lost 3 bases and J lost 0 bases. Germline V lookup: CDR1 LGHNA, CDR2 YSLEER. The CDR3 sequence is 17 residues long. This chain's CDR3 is CASSQRSSGSSYNEQFF. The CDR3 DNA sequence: TGCGCCAGCAGCCAGCGTTCTAGCGGATCCTCCTACAATGAGCAGTTCTTC.

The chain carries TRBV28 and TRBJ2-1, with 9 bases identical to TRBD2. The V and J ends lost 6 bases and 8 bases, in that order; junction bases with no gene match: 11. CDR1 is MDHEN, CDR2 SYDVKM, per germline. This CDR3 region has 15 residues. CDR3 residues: CASSIAGEGPDEQFF. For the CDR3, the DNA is TGTGCCAGCAGCATAGCGGGAGAGGGTCCTGATGAGCAGTTCTTC.